The rows below give T cell receptor beta chains drawn from one sample of a study of blood T cell repertoires in COVID-19. Produced via immunoSEQ multiplex PCR; TCRdb's table is partial and in-frame only. The sample shows some 390,000 clones, 85% to 90% of them seen only once. Material for sequencing was PBMCs or T cells enriched from blood (not recorded which). All receptors derive from a man aged 30 to 45 who had recovered from COVID-19. Each CDR3 is given with its conserved first and last residue. Each record gives: clone size, CDR3 length, V gene, D gene, J gene, CDR3 DNA, CDR3 protein. A D gene is named only where the DNA matches it firmly. Size is omitted from some rows. Given values are once, few, many or a class for expanded clones.

NA	15	TRBV2	TRBD1	TRBJ2-7	TGTGCCAGCAGTGAAGGGACAGGGGATTTCAACGAGCAGTACTTC	CASSEGTGDFNEQYF
NA	13	TRBV5-8	NA	TRBJ2-7	TGTGCCAGCAGCTTTGGACTACTCTACGAGCAGTACTTC	CASSFGLLYEQYF
NA	15	TRBV2	TRBD2	TRBJ2-3	TGTGCCAGCAGTGTTTGGCGGGAGAAGGCAGATACGCAGTATTTT	CASSVWREKADTQYF
NA	13	TRBV10-2	NA	TRBJ1-1	TGCGCCAGCAGTGATGGACGGGATAGGGTAGCTTTCTTT	CASSDGRDRVAFF
NA	15	TRBV28	TRBD1	TRBJ2-2	TGTGCCAGCCGCCGGACAGGGCCGAACACCGGGGAGCTGTTTTTT	CASRRTGPNTGELFF
NA	15	TRBV28	TRBD1	TRBJ1-2	TGTGCCAGCAGGGCCTGGACAGGGGAAAGGAATGGCTACACCTTC	CASRAWTGERNGYTF
NA	16	TRBV3-1/TRBV3-2	TRBD2	TRBJ2-5	TGTGCCAGCAGCCAGGGGGGGAGCGGGAGACAAGAGACCCAGTACTTC	CASSQGGSGRQETQYF
NA	15	TRBV30	TRBD2	TRBJ2-3	TGTGCCTGGAGTGTACGGGAGGCCTACACAGATACGCAGTATTTT	CAWSVREAYTDTQYF
NA	15	TRBV7-9	NA	TRBJ1-5	TGTGCCAGCAGCTTAGCAGCAGGGGGCAATCAGCCCCAGCATTTT	CASSLAAGGNQPQHF
NA	12	TRBV5-1	NA	TRBJ2-7	TGCGCCAGCAGCTCTTCCCCGCAGGAGCAGTACTTC	CASSSSPQEQYF
NA	14	TRBV30	NA	TRBJ2-7	TGTGCCTGGAGTGTACTTTCCGGGACCTACGAGCAGTACTTC	CAWSVLSGTYEQYF
NA	15	TRBV5-1	TRBD1	TRBJ2-2	TGCGCCAGCAGCCCGAGGGACAGCTTCACCGGGGAGCTGTTTTTT	CASSPRDSFTGELFF
NA	13	TRBV12-3/TRBV12-4	NA	TRBJ1-2	TGTGCCAGCAGTGAGGGCGGGGCCTATGGCTACACCTTC	CASSEGGAYGYTF
NA	16	TRBV2	TRBD1	TRBJ1-4	TGTGCCAGCAGAGACAGGGCGAAGGCAGCTAATGAAAAACTGTTTTTT	CASRDRAKAANEKLFF
NA	20	TRBV4-1	TRBD2	TRBJ2-1	TGCGCCAGCAGCCACCCGGTGGGACTAGCGGGAGGGCCTGGTGAGGATGAGCAGTTCTTC	CASSHPVGLAGGPGEDEQFF
NA	14	TRBV28	TRBD1	TRBJ1-2	TGTGCCAGCACCCCAGGACAGGCTGCCTATGGCTACACCTTC	CASTPGQAAYGYTF
NA	15	TRBV28	NA	TRBJ1-4	TGTGCCAGCAGTTTGGATCGGACTTTAGGGGAAAAACTGTTTTTT	CASSLDRTLGEKLFF
NA	12	TRBV20-1	NA	TRBJ1-5	TGCAGTGCTAGTCGGGGGGCTCAGCCCCAGCATTTT	CSASRGAQPQHF
NA	13	TRBV12-3/TRBV12-4	TRBD1	TRBJ2-4	TGTGCCAGCAGTACTGGACAGGGGAGCATTCAGTACTTC	CASSTGQGSIQYF
NA	13	TRBV19	TRBD1	TRBJ2-7	TGTGCCAGTAGCGGACAGGATGCCTACGAGCAGTACTTC	CASSGQDAYEQYF
NA	13	TRBV10-3	TRBD2	TRBJ2-3	TGTGCCACTACTAGCGGGAGTCCGGATACGCAGTATTTT	CATTSGSPDTQYF
NA	13	TRBV6-5	NA	TRBJ1-5	TGTGCCAGCAGTTACAGATTAGATCAGCCCCAGCATTTT	CASSYRLDQPQHF
NA	14	TRBV28	NA	TRBJ1-6	TGTGCCAGCAGGAATTTGGACAGCTTTTCACCCCTCCACTTT	CASRNLDSFSPLHF
NA	17	TRBV7-9	TRBD2	TRBJ2-7	TGTGCCAGCAGCTTAGCCCTGGGACTAGCGGACTCCTACGAGCAGTACTTC	CASSLALGLADSYEQYF
NA	15	TRBV5-1	NA	TRBJ1-1	TGCGCCAGCAGCTCCGGGGTTACTGTAAACACTGAAGCTTTCTTT	CASSSGVTVNTEAFF
NA	12	TRBV28	NA	TRBJ1-1	TGTGCCAGCAGCAATGAAGCGAGAGGAGCTTTCTTT	CASSNEARGAFF
NA	17	TRBV9	NA	TRBJ1-3	TGTGCCAGCAGCCCCAGTTGGGGGCGAAGGGCTGGAAACACCATATATTTT	CASSPSWGRRAGNTIYF
NA	14	TRBV18	NA	TRBJ1-5	TGTGCCAGCTCACCACAGGGGGAAGGACAGCCCCAGCATTTT	CASSPQGEGQPQHF
once	14	TRBV28	TRBD1	TRBJ1-2	TGTGCCAGCAGGGAGGACAGGGAGGACTATGGCTACACCTTC	CASREDREDYGYTF
NA	14	TRBV4-1	TRBD1	TRBJ2-7	TGCGCCAGCAGCCTCGGGACAGGGACCTACGAGCAGTACTTC	CASSLGTGTYEQYF
NA	14	TRBV6-5	NA	TRBJ1-5	TGTGCCAGCAGTTCCGTGTCGGGGGATCAGCCCCAGCATTTT	CASSSVSGDQPQHF
NA	15	TRBV19	TRBD1	TRBJ1-4	TGTGCCAGTAGTTTGGGGACAGGCCGAAATGAAAAACTGTTTTTT	CASSLGTGRNEKLFF
NA	15	TRBV7-2	TRBD1	TRBJ2-1	TGTGCCAGCAGCTCCGGGACAGGGGCGCTGAATGAGCAGTTCTTC	CASSSGTGALNEQFF
NA	12	TRBV30	TRBD1	TRBJ2-7	TGTGCCTGGAGCGCGACAGGGCTAGAGCAGTACTTC	CAWSATGLEQYF
once	12	TRBV6-5	NA	TRBJ2-4	TGTGCCAGCTTGGGAGTGGGTGACATTCAGTACTTC	CASLGVGDIQYF
few	12	TRBV10-3	TRBD1	TRBJ1-1	TGTGCCATCAGTCGACAGGGGTCTGAAGCTTTCTTT	CAISRQGSEAFF
NA	12	TRBV10-2	NA	TRBJ1-1	TGCGCCAGCAGTGCGGGCCGTCGGGGGGCTTTCTTT	CASSAGRRGAFF
NA	14	TRBV25-1	NA	TRBJ2-7	TGTGCCAGCAGTGACCTAGCCGGTTTCTACGAGCAGTACTTC	CASSDLAGFYEQYF
NA	13	TRBV24-1	TRBD1	TRBJ1-1	TGTGCCACCAGTGCAGGGGGTTGGTCTGAAGCTTTCTTT	CATSAGGWSEAFF
NA	14	TRBV5-1	TRBD1	TRBJ2-3	TGCGCCAGCAGCTCCTCAGGACAGGGGTATACGCAGTATTTT	CASSSSGQGYTQYF
NA	13	TRBV30	TRBD2	TRBJ2-7	TGTGCCTGGAGTGTGAGTAGCGGGATTGAGCAGTACTTC	CAWSVSSGIEQYF
NA	15	TRBV5-8	TRBD2	TRBJ2-1	TGTGCCAGCAGCCCGGGACTAGCGGGAATCAATGAGCAGTTCTTC	CASSPGLAGINEQFF
NA	13	TRBV7-2	NA	TRBJ1-1	TGTGCCAGCAGCTTACAGGGGAACACTGAAGCTTTCTTT	CASSLQGNTEAFF
few	15	TRBV19	NA	TRBJ1-1	TGTGCCAGTAGTACAGTACAGGCAGTGGACACTGAAGCTTTCTTT	CASSTVQAVDTEAFF